The 3 T cell receptor beta chains below come from one sample, sequenced in a study of cytomegalovirus exposure and HLA in healthy donors. Some clones are missing from TCRdb's copy, which holds only in-frame ones; the method was immunoSEQ multiplex PCR. The sample has 85,000 to 120,000 clones, about nine tenths seen once. Material for sequencing was PBMCs. These receptors were collected from a young woman in good health and CMV-seropositive.

The gene calls are TRBV29-1 and TRBJ2-7; D is perhaps TRBD1 (6 bases). CDR3 size: 14 residues. The germline V and J ends were trimmed by 6 bases and 3 bases, with 18 bases remaining between them. Germline V lookup: CDR1 SQVTM, CDR2 ANQGSEA. The DNA for the CDR3 is TGCAGCGTGGCTGATGACAGGCACGTCTACGAGCAGTACTTC. As protein: CSVADDRHVYEQYF.

V usage is TRBV6-6 and J usage is TRBJ2-2, with D possibly being TRBD1 (6 bases). The CDR3 totals 14 residues. The V and J ends lost 6 bases and 3 bases respectively, with 11 bases between them. Germline V gene data show CDR1 as MNHNY and CDR2 as SVGAGI (reference sequence). CDR3 loop: CASRQGLDTGELFF. The CDR3 DNA follows: TGTGCCAGCAGACAGGGTTTAGACACCGGGGAGCTGTTTTTT.

The rearrangement joins TRBV4-3 to TRBJ1-5; a weak D match, TRBD1 (5 bases). The CDR3 is made up of 17 amino acids. Germline V gene sequence: CDR1 LGHNA, CDR2 YSLEER. The V end lost 4 bases, the J end lost 7 bases, and 23 bases lay between the germline ends. CDR3: CASSRGLQGRKGQPQHF. In DNA, the CDR3 is TGCGCCAGCAGCCGGGGACTTCAGGGTAGGAAGGGACAGCCCCAGCATTTT.